A single sample is the source of the 24 T cell receptor beta chains below, sequenced in a study of metastatic and nonmetastatic thyroid tumors. TCRdb re-analyzed the PCR reads through MiXCR. This table holds about 2,900 clones, about 39% found once. There were no patients who had received any treatment before thyroid surgery. The sample comprised tumor tissue. Source of these receptors: a female donor with papillary thyroid cancer or a benign thyroid nodule (not recorded which). Some clones in this sample may be carry-over from other donors' samples.

The chain is built from TRBV28 and TRBJ2-6; D not resolved. Germline CDR1 MDHEN, CDR2 SYDVKM. This CDR3 is 15 amino acids long. V lost 4 bases to trimming and J lost 3 bases, with 10 bases between them. In DNA form, the CDR3 reads TGTGCCAGCAGTTCGAAGTATAATGGGGCCAACGTCCTGACTTTC. It specifies CASSSKYNGANVLTF.

CDR3 nucleotides: TGTGCCAGCAGTGTCCCCCGGGGGGGCCAAGAGACCCAGTACTTC. Translated, it gives CASSVPRGGQETQYF. The V and J genes are TRBV2 and TRBJ2-5; 8 bases agree with TRBD2. The trim removed 4 bases at V and 1 base at J, leaving 5 bases unmatched. The CDR3 loop spans 15 amino acids. CDR1 is SNHLY, CDR2 FYNNEI, per germline. The full variable domain, its missing parts supplied by reference TRBV2 and TRBJ2-5, is EPEVTQTPSHQVTQMGQEVILRCVPISNHLYFYWYRQILGQKVEFLVSFYNNEISEKSEIFDDQFSVERPDGSNFTLKIRSTKLEDSAMYFCASSVPRGGQETQYFGPGTRLLVL.

This clone was picked up a small number of times. The gene calls are TRBV12-3 or TRBV12-4 and TRBJ2-3; 9 bases line up with TRBD2. Losses at the gene ends were 8 bases for V and 12 bases for J; bases not matched to a gene: 15. The CDR3 is 14 amino acids. The CDR3 loop reads CASRPGTSWVVQYF. CDR3 DNA: TGTGCCAGCCGTCCCGGGACTAGCTGGGTAGTTCAGTATTTT.

The chain combines TRBV12-3 or TRBV12-4 with TRBJ2-2, with 12 bases that match TRBD2. The CDR3 spans 14 residues. The junction had 0 bases not matched to a gene; V was cut back by 4 bases and J by 6 bases. The CDR3 sequence is CASSSSGGAGELFF. The CDR3 DNA follows: TGTGCCAGCAGTTCTAGCGGGGGGGCCGGGGAGCTGTTTTTT.

The chain links TRBV30 to TRBJ1-6; TRBD1 might be the D (5 bases). V lost 5 bases to trimming and J lost 7 bases, with 15 bases between them. The CDR3 covers 14 residues. Germline CDR1 GTSNPN, CDR2 SVGIG (reference sequence). CDR3 sequence (DNA): TGTGCCTGGTCAAAGGGACGGAACAATTCACCCCTCCACTTT. This encodes CAWSKGRNNSPLHF.

The chain joins TRBV28 to TRBJ1-5, with a tentative D call TRBD1 (5 bases). The V gene lost 2 bases and the J gene lost 6 bases, with 11 bases spanning the gap. CDR1 and CDR2 (germline): MDHEN, SYDVKM. The CDR3 is made up of 14 amino acids. As DNA, the CDR3 is TGTGCCAGCAGTTTACATGCAGGGACTCAGCCCCAGCATTTT. Amino acid sequence: CASSLHAGTQPQHF.

This clone has only a few counts. J is TRBJ1-5 and V is TRBV6-1; D gene ambiguous. V lost 5 bases and J lost 3, with 11 bases in between. The germline CDR1 and CDR2 sequences are MNHNS and SASEGT. This CDR3 comprises 14 residues. CDR3 loop: CASSLGGNNQPQHF. CDR3 DNA: TGTGCCAGCAGTCTTGGAGGTAACAATCAGCCCCAGCATTTT.

This chain joins TRBV2 and TRBJ2-5, with 10 bases that match TRBD1. The CDR3 runs 14 residues. V lost 6 bases, J lost 7 bases, and 8 bases stayed unmatched. Per the germline V gene, CDR1 is SNHLY and CDR2 is FYNNEI. Here the CDR3 DNA reads TGTGCCAGCAGGGCAGGGACAGGGGTGGGGACCCAGTACTTC. Translating it yields CASRAGTGVGTQYF. Variable domain in full (rest from reference TRBV2 and TRBJ2-5): EPEVTQTPSHQVTQMGQEVILRCVPISNHLYFYWYRQILGQKVEFLVSFYNNEISEKSEIFDDQFSVERPDGSNFTLKIRSTKLEDSAMYFCASRAGTGVGTQYFGPGTRLLVL.

The V and J genes are TRBV30 and TRBJ1-3, with D perhaps TRBD1 (6 bases). Trimming cost V 5 bases and J 1 base, with 12 bases left between them. This CDR3 is built from 14 residues. The germline V gene has CDR1 GTSNPN and CDR2 SVGIG (reference sequence). CDR3 loop: CAWGRGSSGNTIYF. The DNA of the CDR3 is TGTGCCTGGGGAAGGGGGTCGTCTGGAAACACCATATATTTT.

V and J are TRBV20-1 and TRBJ1-1; the match to TRBD1 covers 8 bases. V shed 4 bases, J shed 0 bases, and the junction held 7 bases outside the gene matches. This CDR3 spans 15 amino acids. The V gene's germline CDR1 is DFQATT and CDR2 SNEGSKA (reference sequence). The CDR3 DNA follows: TGCAGTGCTACAGGGGGCGTAGGATTGAACACTGAAGCTTTCTTT. Translated, it gives CSATGGVGLNTEAFF.

The chain uses TRBV5-1 and TRBJ2-1, with unresolved D. This CDR3 is built from 14 residues. Germline lookup yields CDR1 SGHRS and CDR2 YFSETQ. Trimming stripped 4 bases from V and 11 bases from J, with 19 bases between. The CDR3 spells CASSQPQWFTQQFF. The CDR3 DNA reads TGCGCCAGCAGCCAACCTCAGTGGTTCACTCAGCAGTTCTTC.

Here the CDR3 DNA reads TGTGCCAGCAGCTTAGCCCAGGGGGCCGAAGAGACCCAGTACTTC. Protein: CASSLAQGAEETQYF. V gene TRBV11-2 combines with J gene TRBJ2-5; 8 bases line up with TRBD1. The V gene's germline CDR1 is SGHAT and CDR2 FQNNGV. This CDR3 is 15 amino acids long. Trimming cost V 1 base and J 3 bases; bases outside gene matches: 4.

J is TRBJ1-3 and V is TRBV10-3; possibly TRBD1 for D (6 bases). Germline CDR1 and CDR2: ENHRY and SYGVKD. The CDR3 consists of 14 residues. V lost 4 bases and J lost 0, with 7 bases in between. The CDR3 here is CAISGTDSGNTIYF. As DNA, the CDR3 is TGTGCCATCAGTGGGACAGACTCTGGAAACACCATATATTTT.

This rearrangement joins TRBV6-5 to TRBJ2-7; D unresolved. CDR1 is MNHEY and CDR2 is SVGAGI in the germline V gene. V lost 0 bases and J lost 4, with 19 bases in between. The CDR3 is made up of 17 amino acids. CDR3 loop: CASSYSSTVGVPYEQYF. The CDR3 nucleotides are TGTGCCAGCAGTTACTCGTCCACGGTTGGGGTTCCGTACGAGCAGTACTTC.

The CDR3 sequence: CASTSGYEQYF. The CDR3, as DNA: TGTGCCAGCACCTCTGGGTACGAGCAGTACTTC. The rearrangement links TRBV27 to TRBJ2-7; unclear D gene. Germline CDR1 is MNHEY and CDR2 is SMNVEV (reference sequence). The CDR3 extends over 11 amino acids. V was clipped by 7 bases and J by 4 bases, with 8 bases between them.

In its sample, this clone is medium-sized. The junction does not match germline at one end; this may be a read error. V and J are TRBV7-9 and TRBJ2-3; TRBD2 matches 8 bases. The CDR3 runs 12 residues. The germline gives CDR1 SEHNR, CDR2 FQNEAQ (reference sequence). CDR3 region: CSGGPSTDTQYF. CDR3 sequence (DNA): TGCAGCGGGGGCCCTAGCACAGATACGCAGTATTTT.

In its sample, this clone was seen a few times. V gene TRBV2 combines with J gene TRBJ2-3, with D unclear. Deletions cut 6 bases from V and 2 bases from J, with 12 bases between. The germline gives CDR1 SNHLY, CDR2 FYNNEI. This CDR3 has 14 amino acids. CDR3 sequence reads: CASSVTLFTDTQYF. The CDR3 bases are TGTGCCAGCAGCGTAACCCTATTCACAGATACGCAGTATTTT.

The V gene is TRBV5-1, the J gene TRBJ1-2, with 7 bases matching TRBD1. Losses at the gene ends were 4 bases for V and 4 bases for J; bases not matched to a gene: 7. The CDR3 totals 14 residues. Per germline, CDR1 SGHRS and CDR2 YFSETQ. The CDR3 DNA sequence: TGCGCCAGCAGCCCCGGGACAGTGGTCTATGGCTACACCTTC. This translates into CASSPGTVVYGYTF.

J is TRBJ1-4 and V is TRBV20-1; D not certain. This CDR3 contains 13 residues. The germline CDR1 and CDR2 sequences are DFQATT and SNEGSKA (reference sequence). CDR3 sequence (DNA): TGCAGCCCAAAGATACCCACTAATGAAAAACTGTTTTTT. Its protein product is CSPKIPTNEKLFF.

This clone was seen more than once but under ten times. V and J are TRBV6-1 and TRBJ2-7, with 9 bases aligning to TRBD1. CDR3 length: 15 amino acids. The germline V gene has CDR1 MNHNS and CDR2 SASEGT. The V and J ends lost 5 bases and 3 bases, in that order; junction bases with no gene match: 8. In nucleotides, the CDR3 is TGTGCCAGCAGTCGCACCGGGACAGGGAACTACGAGCAGTACTTC. Translated: CASSRTGTGNYEQYF.

This clone is medium-sized by share. The rearrangement joins TRBV29-1 to TRBJ2-1, with a weak D call TRBD2 (6 bases). V was cut by 6 bases and J by 6 bases, with 15 bases left in between. The CDR3 is made up of 13 amino acids. The germline V gene encodes CDR1 SQVTM and CDR2 ANQGSEA. CDR3 coding DNA: TGCAGCGTGTCGCGGGGATGGCCCAATGAGCAGTTCTTC. Its translation: CSVSRGWPNEQFF.

This clone was counted only a few times. The genes are TRBV19 and TRBJ2-1; 8 bases align to TRBD2. This CDR3 spans 14 amino acids. V lost 4 bases, J lost 8 bases, and 7 bases stayed unmatched. Germline lookup yields CDR1 LNHDA and CDR2 SQIVND (reference sequence). CDR3 residues: CASSNGRAFYEQFF. The CDR3 coding sequence is TGTGCCAGTAGTAACGGGAGGGCTTTTTATGAGCAGTTCTTC.

The chain links TRBV5-1 to TRBJ2-7, with TRBD2 as a possible D gene (5 bases). V lost 1 base and J lost 3, with 8 bases in between. Germline CDR1 SGHRS, CDR2 YFSETQ. CDR3 length: 13 amino acids. The CDR3 DNA is TGCGCCAGCAGCTTGCTCGGGGACTACGAGCAGTACTTC. The encoded protein is CASSLLGDYEQYF.

The chain employs TRBV2 and TRBJ1-3; 10 bases align to TRBD1. With 6 bases clipped from V and 4 bases from J, the junction kept 3 bases outside the gene matches. Germline V gene lookup returns CDR1 SNHLY and CDR2 FYNNEI. The CDR3 consists of 14 residues. The CDR3 region has the DNA TGTGCCAGCAGGGCGACAGGGGGCGGAAACACCATATATTTT. This codes for CASRATGGGNTIYF. The full variable domain, in which reference TRBV2 and TRBJ1-3 provide the parts outside the CDR3, is EPEVTQTPSHQVTQMGQEVILRCVPISNHLYFYWYRQILGQKVEFLVSFYNNEISEKSEIFDDQFSVERPDGSNFTLKIRSTKLEDSAMYFCASRATGGGNTIYFGEGSWLTVV.